This T cell receptor beta chain emerged from a study of CD8 T cells in ankylosing spondylitis. TCRdb used MiXCR to reprocess the 5' RACE reads, holding one entry per CDR3 protein. The data show 250,000 or so distinct CDR3 sequences, 15% to 20% seen once. CDR3 size: 15 residues. Trimming shortened V by 5 bases and J by 1 base, and 14 bases separated the two germline ends. Germline V gives CDR1 SGHAT, CDR2 FQNNGV. This sequence originates from a male donor with ankylosing spondylitis or in good health (not recorded which). Source material: blood, either unsorted or a sorted T cell fraction (not recorded which). The chain is built from TRBV11-2 and TRBJ2-5; tentative D call: TRBD2 (6 bases). CDR3 coding DNA: TGTGCCAGCAGCGATTGGAGGGGATCCCAAGAGACCCAGTACTTC. It translates to CASSDWRGSQETQYF.